One sample yielded the 18 T cell receptor beta chains listed below, sequenced in a study of CD8 T cells in Susac syndrome. A quantity of roughly 0.5 to 1 ug RNA underwent reverse transcription using random hexamers. TCRdb called the immunoSEQ multiplex PCR reads again in MiXCR, with one record for every CDR3 protein. The sample lists some 190,000 distinct CDR3 sequences; 94% were seen once. Material for sequencing was CD4+ T cells from PBMCs. These receptors were taken from a human donor with Susac syndrome.

The chain employs TRBV3-1 and TRBJ1-2; 7 nucleotides agree with TRBD1. The CDR3 covers 19 residues. The V gene end was trimmed by 1 base and the J gene end by 2 bases; junction bases not matched to a gene: 16. CDR1 is LGHDT, CDR2 YNNKEL, per germline (reference sequence). DNA of the CDR3: TGTGCCAGCAGCCAAGTCGGGGAGGGGGCCTATCAAGCAAACTATGGCTACACCTTC. Translated: CASSQVGEGAYQANYGYTF.

This sequence joins TRBV15 and TRBJ1-1; D possibly corresponds to TRBD1 (5 bases). The CDR3 totals 14 residues. V was clipped by 0 bases and J by 5 bases, with 10 bases between them. CDR1 LNHNV and CDR2 YYDKDF come from the germline V gene (reference sequence). CDR3 loop: CATSRDQQGTEAFF. For the CDR3, the DNA is TGTGCCACCAGCAGAGATCAGCAGGGAACTGAAGCTTTCTTT.

V is TRBV29-1 and J is TRBJ2-1, with TRBD2 matching 10 bases. This CDR3 comprises 14 residues. J was trimmed by 7 bases and V by 5 bases; bases with no gene match: 8. Germline V gives CDR1 SQVTM, CDR2 ANQGSEA. As DNA, the CDR3 is TGCAGCGTTTTTACTAGCGGGGAAGCAAATGAGCAGTTCTTC. Protein product: CSVFTSGEANEQFF.

V usage is TRBV5-1 and J usage is TRBJ2-1; D is unresolved. The CDR3 loop spans 14 amino acids. Trimming cost V 3 bases and J 5 bases, with 12 bases left between them. Germline lookup yields CDR1 SGHRS and CDR2 YFSETQ. CDR3: CASSSPRINNEQFF. DNA for the CDR3: TGCGCCAGCAGCTCCCCCCGGATAAACAATGAGCAGTTCTTC.

This rearrangement joins TRBV7-9 to TRBJ1-1; TRBD1 matches at 9 bases. The V gene end was trimmed by 8 bases and the J gene end by 6 bases; junction bases not matched to a gene: 7. The CDR3 totals 13 residues. Germline loops: CDR1 SEHNR, CDR2 FQNEAQ (reference sequence). The CDR3 nucleotides read TGTGCCAGCGACGATGACAGGGGGGCTGAAGCTTTCTTT. This translates into CASDDDRGAEAFF.

This chain joins TRBV20-1 and TRBJ1-1; no clear D. The V end was cut by 3 bases, the J end by 5 bases, with 13 bases between. The CDR3 runs to 13 residues. CDR1 is DFQATT, CDR2 SNEGSKA, per germline (reference sequence). CDR3 sequence: CSARVSQPTEAFF. Written as DNA, the CDR3 is TGCAGTGCTAGGGTGAGCCAGCCGACTGAAGCTTTCTTT.

The chain is built from TRBV3-1 and TRBJ1-5, with 7 bases fitting TRBD1. The CDR3 is 13 amino acids. CDR1 is LGHDT and CDR2 is YNNKEL in the germline V gene (reference sequence). The junction had 3 bases not matched to a gene; V was cut back by 3 bases and J by 7 bases. The CDR3: CASSHAGGQPQHF. The CDR3, as DNA: TGTGCCAGCAGCCACGCAGGGGGACAGCCCCAGCATTTT.

The rearrangement uses TRBV28 and TRBJ2-7; TRBD2 aligns across 7 bases. Trimming at V came to 6 bases and at J to 4 bases, leaving 6 bases not matched to a gene. CDR3 size: 13 residues. Germline V lookup: CDR1 MDHEN, CDR2 SYDVKM. For the CDR3, the DNA is TGTGCCAGCAGGGAGACTAGCAGATACGAGCAGTACTTC. This sequence encodes CASRETSRYEQYF.

The chain combines TRBV9 with TRBJ1-5; no clear D. The V end lost 0 bases, the J end lost 0 bases, and 7 bases lay between the germline ends. This CDR3 region has 15 residues. Germline CDR1 and CDR2: SGDLS and YYNGEE. CDR3: CASSVGEYSNQPQHF. DNA for the CDR3: TGTGCCAGCAGCGTAGGAGAGTATAGCAATCAGCCCCAGCATTTT.

The chain combines TRBV7-9 with TRBJ2-5; D gene unclear. This CDR3 is built from 14 residues. The germline CDR1 and CDR2 sequences are SEHNR and FQNEAQ (reference sequence). Deletions cut 0 bases from V and 1 base from J, with 6 bases between. The CDR3 sequence: CASSLAWGQETQYF. CDR3 nucleotides: TGTGCCAGCAGCTTAGCTTGGGGCCAAGAGACCCAGTACTTC.

The rearrangement uses TRBV14 and TRBJ2-3; no firm D call. V was trimmed by 4 bases and J by 1 base, leaving 12 bases between them. The CDR3 is 15 residues long. Looked up from germline, CDR1 is SGHDN and CDR2 is FVKESK. CDR3 residues: CASSPLRQGTDTQYF. In DNA form, the CDR3 reads TGTGCCAGCAGCCCTCTCCGTCAGGGCACAGATACGCAGTATTTT.

The CDR3 DNA sequence: TGTGCCACCAGTGATTCGGGACAGGGGGCGGGTGGCTACACCTTC. It encodes CATSDSGQGAGGYTF. This sequence joins TRBV24-1 and TRBJ1-2, with TRBD1 matching 12 bases. Germline V lookup: CDR1 KGHDR, CDR2 SFDVKD. CDR3 length: 15 amino acids. V shed 2 bases, J shed 7 bases, and the junction held 4 bases outside the gene matches.

This clonotype has only one observation. This chain joins TRBV5-1 and TRBJ1-4, with 7 bases fitting TRBD1. The CDR3 loop spans 14 amino acids. V lost 7 bases, J lost 4 bases, and 7 bases stayed unmatched. The V gene's germline CDR1 is SGHRS and CDR2 YFSETQ. The CDR3: CASGGTALNEKLFF. For the CDR3, the DNA is TGCGCCAGCGGCGGGACAGCTCTTAATGAAAAACTGTTTTTT.

The chain joins TRBV20-1 to TRBJ1-1, with D possibly being TRBD1 (5 bases). This CDR3 is 13 amino acids long. Trimming pared 6 bases from V and 1 base from J, leaving 12 bases between. Looked up from germline, CDR1 is DFQATT and CDR2 is SNEGSKA (reference sequence). The CDR3 nucleotides are TGCAGTGCCCGAGGGACGGCGAACACTGAAGCTTTCTTT. Its translation: CSARGTANTEAFF.

The chain uses TRBV6-5 and TRBJ1-2, with D uncertain. The ends were cut back, 1 base at V and 7 bases at J, with 16 bases in the middle. Looked up from germline, CDR1 is MNHEY and CDR2 is SVGAGI. The CDR3 has 15 amino acids. For the CDR3, the DNA is TGTGCCAGCAGTTACTTCCAGAGGGCATTGGCTGGCTACACCTTC. Its protein product is CASSYFQRALAGYTF.

The chain combines TRBV15 with TRBJ2-5, with TRBD1 matching over 12 bases. J lost 6 bases, V lost 5 bases, and 7 bases had no gene match. The CDR3 is 15 residues long. CDR1 is LNHNV, CDR2 YYDKDF, per germline (reference sequence). The CDR3 nucleotides are TGTGCCACCAGCGGGGGACAGGGGGCGTTGCAGACCCAGTACTTC. It codes for CATSGGQGALQTQYF.

The chain couples TRBV9 to TRBJ1-6; a weak D match, TRBD1 (5 bases). The CDR3 runs to 14 residues. The germline V and J ends were trimmed by 5 bases and 6 bases, with 12 bases remaining between them. Germline lookup yields CDR1 SGDLS and CDR2 YYNGEE. The chain's CDR3 is CASSVEGLNSPLHF. The CDR3 bases are TGTGCCAGCAGTGTTGAGGGGCTTAATTCACCCCTCCACTTT.

V is TRBV5-1 and J is TRBJ1-1; D ambiguous. This CDR3 has 14 amino acids. The germline gives CDR1 SGHRS, CDR2 YFSETQ. The V end was cut by 0 bases, the J end by 5 bases, with 11 bases between. The CDR3 sequence is CASSLVLAGTEAFF. CDR3 sequence (DNA): TGCGCCAGCAGCTTGGTCCTGGCGGGTACTGAAGCTTTCTTT.